The rows below give T cell receptor beta chains drawn from one sample of a study of OX40 agonist ivuxolimab in advanced cancers. The protocol was immunoSEQ multiplex PCR, while the TCRdb copy is restricted to in-frame clones and leaves out a portion. The sample has under 100,000 clones; roughly 83% are singletons. This specimen was CD4+ or CD8+ T cells sorted from blood, taken in a trial of the OX40 agonist ivuxolimab. The receptors stem from an adult with an advanced solid tumor such as melanoma, head and neck, liver or kidney cancer. The CDR3 runs from the conserved cysteine through the conserved F or W. A D gene is named only where the DNA matches it firmly. The size of a clone is reported for some rows only, either as once, few or many, or as a class for expanded clones.

d_gene	j_gene	v_gene	abundance	CDR3aa	CDR3nt
.	TRBJ2-2	TRBV14	.	CASSQTTGYTGELFF	TGTGCCAGCAGCCAGACGACAGGCTACACCGGGGAGCTGTTTTTT
.	TRBJ1-2	TRBV25-1	.	CASSERPGANYGYTF	TGTGCCAGCAGTGAACGTCCAGGCGCGAACTATGGCTACACCTTC
.	TRBJ2-7	TRBV10-1	.	CASSAGSYEQYF	TGCGCCAGCAGTGCAGGGTCCTACGAGCAGTACTTC
TRBD1	TRBJ2-3	TRBV27	.	CASTPLGTGAFTDTQYF	TGTGCCAGCACCCCTCTCGGGACAGGGGCGTTCACAGATACGCAGTATTTT
.	TRBJ2-3	TRBV7-7	.	CASSRWGEADTQYF	TGTGCTAGCAGCCGGTGGGGGGAGGCAGATACGCAGTATTTT
TRBD1	TRBJ1-6	TRBV2	.	CASSRRTGVRSGSPLHF	TGTGCCAGCAGTCGCAGGACAGGGGTTAGGTCGGGTTCACCCCTCCACTTT
.	TRBJ1-1	TRBV11-2	few	CASSPRQSNTEAFF	TGTGCCAGCAGCCCAAGACAGTCGAACACTGAAGCTTTCTTT
.	TRBJ2-6	TRBV27	.	CASSTGLGATVLTF	TGTGCCAGCAGTACAGGGCTTGGGGCCACCGTCCTGACTTTC
.	TRBJ2-5	TRBV7-8	once	CASSFDSFQETQYF	TGTGCCAGCAGCTTCGACAGCTTCCAAGAGACCCAGTACTTC
TRBD1	TRBJ2-1	TRBV5-8	.	CASSPGQGGYNEQFF	TGTGCCAGCAGCCCCGGACAGGGGGGCTACAATGAGCAGTTCTTC
.	TRBJ2-4	TRBV18	.	CASSAGAAKNIQYF	TGTGCCAGCTCAGCCGGAGCAGCCAAAAACATTCAGTACTTC
.	TRBJ1-1	TRBV4-2	.	CASSLVEGRMNTEAFF	TGTGCCAGCAGCCTAGTAGAGGGACGGATGAACACTGAAGCTTTCTTT
.	TRBJ1-2	TRBV7-9	.	CASSLDGSANYGYTF	TGTGCCAGCAGCTTAGACGGGTCAGCGAACTATGGCTACACCTTC
.	TRBJ1-1	TRBV11-1	.	CASSLARGAEAFF	TGTGCCAGCAGCTTAGCCAGGGGAGCTGAAGCTTTCTTT
TRBD1	TRBJ1-4	TRBV28	.	CASTSGGQGVSTNEKLFF	TGTGCCAGCACCTCAGGCGGGCAGGGGGTTTCAACTAATGAAAAACTGTTTTTT
.	TRBJ2-2	TRBV7-9	.	CASSFSGTGELFF	TGTGCCAGCAGCTTCAGTGGTACCGGGGAGCTGTTTTTT
.	TRBJ2-2	TRBV30	.	CAWSVGGRELFF	TGTGCCTGGAGTGTCGGGGGCCGGGAGCTGTTTTTT
.	TRBJ2-5	TRBV28	.	CASSPRSDLQETQYF	TGTGCCAGCAGTCCCCGAAGTGACCTACAAGAGACCCAGTACTTC
.	TRBJ1-3	TRBV11-2	once	CASSLPARLSGNTIYF	TGTGCCAGCAGCCTCCCCGCCAGGCTTTCTGGAAACACCATATATTTT
.	TRBJ2-3	TRBV6-5	.	CASSYSGSKTDTQYF	TGTGCCAGCAGTTACTCTGGCAGTAAAACAGATACGCAGTATTTT
.	TRBJ2-2	TRBV6-1	.	CASRTNVAGELFF	TGTGCCAGCAGGACTAACGTGGCCGGGGAGCTGTTTTTT
.	TRBJ1-5	TRBV7-2	.	CASSLATAGPQQPQHF	TGTGCCAGCAGCCTAGCCACGGCCGGGCCCCAACAGCCCCAGCATTTT
.	TRBJ1-5	TRBV18	.	CASSPLSNQPQHF	TGTGCCAGCTCACCTTTAAGCAATCAGCCCCAGCATTTT
.	TRBJ1-3	TRBV19	.	CASRYRETFSGNTIYF	TGTGCCAGTAGATACCGGGAAACCTTCTCTGGAAACACCATATATTTT
TRBD1	TRBJ2-3	TRBV7-2	.	CASSIDPFGQGTDTQYF	TGTGCCAGCAGCATAGACCCCTTCGGACAGGGCACAGATACGCAGTATTTT
.	TRBJ1-1	TRBV30	few	CAWNSWTEAFF	TGTGCCTGGAATTCATGGACTGAAGCTTTCTTT
TRBD1	TRBJ2-7	TRBV29-1	.	CSVARQGARSSYEQYF	TGCAGCGTTGCCCGACAGGGGGCCAGGAGCTCCTACGAGCAGTACTTC
TRBD2	TRBJ2-1	TRBV5-1	.	CASSPGGTSGGGNEQFF	TGCGCCAGCAGCCCCGGAGGGACTAGCGGGGGAGGCAATGAGCAGTTCTTC
.	TRBJ1-2	TRBV18	.	CASSPGGQPQGYTF	TGTGCCAGCTCACCAGGAGGCCAACCCCAGGGCTACACCTTC
.	TRBJ2-3	TRBV5-4	.	CASSLAGSADTQYF	TGTGCCAGCAGCTTGGCGGGGAGTGCAGATACGCAGTATTTT
.	TRBJ1-3	TRBV6-5	.	CASSYAGGFGNTIYF	TGTGCCAGCAGTTACGCAGGAGGGTTTGGAAACACCATATATTTT
TRBD1	TRBJ2-7	TRBV7-8	.	CASSLDGTVYEQYF	TGTGCCAGCAGCTTAGACGGGACAGTCTACGAGCAGTACTTC
.	TRBJ2-1	TRBV30	once	CAWSSGGEQFF	TGTGCCTGGAGCAGTGGGGGTGAGCAGTTCTTC
.	TRBJ2-7	TRBV6-5	.	CASSGDVSYEQYF	TGTGCCAGCAGTGGCGACGTATCCTACGAGCAGTACTTC
TRBD1	TRBJ1-2	TRBV7-8	.	CASSSLDRGRDGYTF	TGTGCCAGCAGTTCACTGGACAGGGGGCGAGATGGCTACACCTTC
.	TRBJ1-6	TRBV6-5	.	CASRPGLGNSPLHF	TGTGCCAGCCGACCGGGCCTCGGGAATTCACCCCTCCACTTT
.	TRBJ2-7	TRBV19	.	CASSFPDSYEQYF	TGTGCCAGTAGTTTCCCGGACTCCTACGAGCAGTACTTC
.	TRBJ2-5	TRBV6-1	.	CASDRETQYF	TGTGCCAGCGATCGAGAGACCCAGTACTTC
TRBD1	TRBJ2-7	TRBV5-1	.	CASSLGQGATYEQYF	TGCGCCAGCAGCTTGGGGCAGGGGGCAACTTACGAGCAGTACTTC
.	TRBJ2-7	TRBV7-3	once	CASSPQTGTRGRNEQYF	TGTGCCAGCAGCCCGCAAACTGGGACACGGGGTCGGAACGAGCAGTACTTC
TRBD1	TRBJ1-2	TRBV28	.	CASSFAGGNYGYTF	TGTGCCAGCAGTTTCGCAGGGGGCAACTATGGCTACACCTTC
.	TRBJ1-2	TRBV10-1	.	CASSGAFDWKENYGYTF	TGCGCCAGCAGTGGAGCCTTCGATTGGAAGGAGAACTATGGCTACACCTTC